The 24 T cell receptor beta chains below come from one sample, sequenced in a study of blood T cells in healthy people across ages. A sample-barcoded 5' primer and a J-beta primer mix were used in a second PCR of roughly 6 to 12 cycles. TCRdb itself ran the 5' RACE reads through MiXCR, one entry per CDR3 protein. The data show some 900,000 distinct CDR3 sequences, 25% to 35% seen once. The sample taken for sequencing was blood. These TCRs come from a woman older than 75 in good health.

Details on this clonotype: A much more abundant neighbour one base away suggests this may be a read error. The rearrangement uses TRBV27 and TRBJ1-2, with D tentatively TRBD1 (6 bases). CDR3 length: 12 residues. Germline lookup yields CDR1 MNHEY and CDR2 SMNVEV (reference sequence). CDR3 region: CANSFRGGGYTF. In DNA, the CDR3 is TGTGCCAACAGTTTCAGGGGTGGTGGCTACACCTTC.

As for this clonotype: This may stem from a read error, because a much larger clone lies one nucleotide away. J is TRBJ2-5 and V is TRBV9; D may be TRBD2 (5 bases). With 9 bases removed from V and 11 bases from J, the gap between germline ends came to 17 bases. There are 11 residues in the CDR3. The germline V gene encodes CDR1 SGDLS and CDR2 YYNGEE. The CDR3 sequence is CATLAYNEQYF. DNA for the CDR3: TGTGCCACCCTAGCATACAATGAGCAGTACTTC.

This clonotype was counted at least ten times. CDR3 DNA sequence: TGCAGTGCTAGAGATTCTGGGACAGGGTCTCACTACACCTTC. As protein: CSARDSGTGSHYTF. This chain links TRBV20-1 with TRBJ1-2; TRBD1 aligns across 9 bases. The trim removed 0 bases at V and 10 bases at J, leaving 9 bases unmatched. In germline, CDR1 is DFQATT, CDR2 SNEGSKA (reference sequence). The CDR3 contains 14 residues.

This rearrangement joins TRBV7-3 to TRBJ2-1, with D maybe TRBD2 (6 bases). CDR3 size: 13 residues. Germline lookup yields CDR1 SGHTA and CDR2 FQGTGA. The V end lost 5 bases, the J end lost 9 bases, and 14 bases lay between the germline ends. CDR3 sequence reads: CASSPKVGGEQFF. DNA for the CDR3: TGTGCCAGCAGCCCAAAGGTGGGGGGTGAGCAGTTCTTC.

This clonotype was detected ten times or more. This chain connects TRBV6-6 to TRBJ2-3; D might be TRBD1 (6 bases). Germline CDR1 is MNHNY and CDR2 is SVGAGI (reference sequence). The CDR3 length is 15 residues. Trimming stripped 6 bases from V and 6 bases from J, with 19 bases between. The CDR3 sequence: CASSSGQRNLDTQYF. As DNA, the CDR3 is TGTGCCAGCAGCTCCGGACAGCGCAACTTGGATACGCAGTATTTT.

As regards this clonotype: A clone one base away is much larger, so this may be a read error. V usage is TRBV7-6 and J usage is TRBJ2-5; D may be TRBD1 (6 bases). From germline, CDR1 is SGHVS and CDR2 FNYEAQ. Trimming removed 6 bases at V and 7 bases at J, with 21 bases between. This CDR3 has 15 residues. The CDR3 protein is CASSRQETDTGTQYF. CDR3 DNA: TGTGCCAGCAGTCGACAGGAGACAGACACAGGGACCCAGTACTTC.

The V gene is TRBV7-2, the J gene TRBJ2-2; D gene unclear. Germline values: CDR1 SGHTA, CDR2 FQGNSA. Trimming shortened V by 5 bases and J by 6 bases, and 10 bases separated the two germline ends. The CDR3 length is 13 residues. CDR3 protein: CASSRPKAGELFF. CDR3 coding DNA: TGTGCCAGCAGCCGACCAAAGGCCGGGGAGCTGTTTTTT.

This clonotype was seen repeatedly, ten times or more. This rearrangement joins TRBV20-1 to TRBJ2-5; the D gene is possibly TRBD2 (5 bases). This CDR3 is built from 12 residues. V was trimmed by 6 bases and J by 4 bases, leaving 12 bases between them. CDR1 is DFQATT, CDR2 SNEGSKA, per germline (reference sequence). CDR3 in amino acids: CSAPGSSETQYF. The DNA for the CDR3 is TGCAGTGCCCCGGGGTCCTCAGAGACCCAGTACTTC.

This chain joins TRBV2 and TRBJ1-2; D possibly corresponds to TRBD1 (6 bases). The CDR3 is 14 residues long. V lost 2 bases, J lost 3 bases, and 10 bases lay in between. Per germline, CDR1 SNHLY and CDR2 FYNNEI. CDR3 protein: CASSEIRGDYGYTF. The CDR3, as DNA: TGTGCCAGCAGTGAAATCAGGGGCGACTATGGCTACACCTTC.

This chain joins TRBV7-9 and TRBJ2-2; D is unclear. The CDR3 is 14 residues long. V lost 1 base to trimming and J lost 9 bases, with 12 bases between them. Germline V gene sequence: CDR1 SEHNR, CDR2 FQNEAQ (reference sequence). CDR3 loop: CASSLGSPTRELFF. The CDR3 DNA reads TGTGCCAGCAGCTTAGGTTCCCCGACCCGGGAGCTGTTTTTT.

The chain combines TRBV12-3 or TRBV12-4 with TRBJ2-5; the match to TRBD2 covers 10 bases. CDR3 length: 15 residues. Unmatched junction bases numbered 6, after V lost 6 bases and J lost 2 bases. Here the CDR3 DNA reads TGTGCCAGCAGACGTAGCGGGGGGTTTCAAGAGACCCAGTACTTC. Translation: CASRRSGGFQETQYF.

This clonotype has ten or more counts. J is TRBJ2-7 and V is TRBV6-5, with 9 bases matching TRBD2. CDR1 and CDR2 (germline): MNHEY, SVGAGI. The CDR3 has 15 residues. V was pared by 1 base and J by 2 bases, with 3 bases of the junction left unmatched. The CDR3 DNA is TGTGCCAGCAGTTACTTGAGCGGGGGGCCCTACGAGCAGTACTTC. Its protein product is CASSYLSGGPYEQYF.

A few counts support this clonotype. This clone may be a read error of a much larger clone one base away. The chain carries TRBV14 and TRBJ2-1; D gene uncertain. The tail of the sequence fits TRBJ2-7 better, so the J call may be wrong. The CDR3 is 14 amino acids. Germline V gene data show CDR1 as SGHDN and CDR2 as FVKESK. CDR3 region: CASSQERSYNEQYF. The CDR3 DNA reads TGTGCCAGCAGCCAAGAACGGTCCTACAATGAGCAGTACTTC.

The chain joins TRBV5-5 to TRBJ1-4, with 8 bases aligning to TRBD1. V was pared by 4 bases and J by 4 bases, with 6 bases of the junction left unmatched. Germline CDR1 is SGHKS and CDR2 is YYEKEE (reference sequence). The CDR3 sequence is 15 residues long. The CDR3 here is CASSTGQGYNEKLFF. The DNA of the CDR3 is TGTGCCAGCAGCACCGGACAGGGCTATAATGAAAAACTGTTTTTT.

On this clonotype: It may be a read error: a sequence one base away is much more abundant. V is TRBV7-2 and J is TRBJ2-1; TRBD1 agrees at 7 bases. The J call could be wrong; TRBJ2-7 is a better fit for the DNA end. The CDR3 totals 15 residues. The germline gives CDR1 SGHTA, CDR2 FQGNSA. The CDR3 DNA is TGTGCCAGCAGCCGAGACAGGGTGCCCTACAATGAGCAGTACTTC. This gives the protein CASSRDRVPYNEQYF.

The chain employs TRBV4-1 and TRBJ1-4, with D hard to call. The germline V and J ends were trimmed by 0 bases and 7 bases, with 12 bases remaining between them. The CDR3 totals 15 residues. From germline, CDR1 is MGHRA and CDR2 YSYEKL. DNA of the CDR3: TGCGCCAGCAGCCAAGAGGAGGCGGCAGGTGAAAAACTGTTTTTT. Its translation is CASSQEEAAGEKLFF.

In regard to this clonotype: A much larger clone sits a single nucleotide away, making a read error possible. The chain uses TRBV12-3 or TRBV12-4 and TRBJ2-5, with D perhaps TRBD1 (6 bases). The length of the CDR3 is 13 residues. Trimming took off 6 bases at V and 11 bases at J, with 19 bases between the two ends. In DNA, the CDR3 is TGTGCCAGCAGCAATAACAGGGACAATGAGCAGTACTTC. It yields the protein CASSNNRDNEQYF.

This clonotype was seen more than once but under ten times. The chain joins TRBV2 to TRBJ2-4; D remains ambiguous. The DNA end favors TRBJ2-7, so the J call may be wrong. Per germline, CDR1 SNHLY and CDR2 FYNNEI. The CDR3 has 13 amino acids. The CDR3 DNA is TGTGCCAGCAGTGAAGCGCCTGTTGGCGAGCAGTACTTC. Encoded protein: CASSEAPVGEQYF.

This clonotype was observed many times. This chain joins TRBV5-1 and TRBJ2-5; the D is unclear. The CDR3 contains 14 residues. Deletions cut 5 bases from V and 6 bases from J, with 17 bases between. The germline V gene has CDR1 SGHRS and CDR2 YFSETQ. CDR3 coding DNA: TGCGCCAGCAGGAACCCCGGGTCTGGAAAGACCCAGTACTTC. Translated, it gives CASRNPGSGKTQYF.

The chain couples TRBV2 to TRBJ1-4; 8 bases agree with TRBD1. This CDR3 has 14 amino acids. The V gene end was trimmed by 4 bases and the J gene end by 8 bases; junction bases not matched to a gene: 6. Germline V gene sequence: CDR1 SNHLY, CDR2 FYNNEI. DNA of the CDR3: TGTGCCAGCAGTGTCGGGGACAGGATAGAAAAACTGTTTTTT. This translates into CASSVGDRIEKLFF.

This chain uses TRBV20-1 with TRBJ1-1; D ambiguous. The CDR3 extends over 15 amino acids. Germline V gives CDR1 DFQATT, CDR2 SNEGSKA (reference sequence). The V end was cut by 6 bases, the J end by 1 base, with 18 bases between. The CDR3 DNA sequence: TGCAGTGCCAGTCTCGGGGTGACGGCGAACACTGAAGCTTTCTTT. This encodes CSASLGVTANTEAFF.

This clonotype was counted a few times. The chain links TRBV3-1 to TRBJ1-1; D might be TRBD1 (6 bases). The CDR3 extends over 14 amino acids. CDR1 is LGHDT and CDR2 is YNNKEL in the germline V gene (reference sequence). Between the trimmed V and J ends, which lost 0 bases and 10 bases, there was a span of 15 bases. CDR3 protein: CASSQDLARGVAFF. CDR3 nucleotides: TGTGCCAGCAGCCAAGATCTCGCCAGGGGTGTAGCTTTCTTT.

This clonotype came up a few times. The chain couples TRBV12-3 or TRBV12-4 to TRBJ2-7; TRBD2 might be the D (6 bases). The J call may be faulty, since TRBJ2-5 better matches the DNA end. The CDR3 has 14 residues. The CDR3 DNA sequence: TGTGCCAGCAGTTTAGGTCTAGCGAGGGGGACCCAGTACTTC. Its translation: CASSLGLARGTQYF.

This clonotype was found many times. V is TRBV18 and J is TRBJ2-7; the match to TRBD2 covers 8 bases. This CDR3 region has 15 residues. CDR1 is KGHSH, CDR2 LQKENI, per germline. V shed 4 bases, J shed 0 bases, and the junction held 5 bases outside the gene matches. The CDR3 sequence is CASSREAGVSYEQYF. CDR3 nucleotide sequence: TGTGCCAGCTCACGAGAAGCGGGGGTCTCCTACGAGCAGTACTTC. The complete variable domain, with remaining parts taken from reference TRBV18 and TRBJ2-7, reads NAGVMQNPRHLVRRRGQEARLRCSPMKGHSHVYWYRQLPEEGLKFMVYLQKENIIDESGMPKERFSAEFPKEGPSILRIQQVVRGDSAAYFCASSREAGVSYEQYFGPGTRLTVT.